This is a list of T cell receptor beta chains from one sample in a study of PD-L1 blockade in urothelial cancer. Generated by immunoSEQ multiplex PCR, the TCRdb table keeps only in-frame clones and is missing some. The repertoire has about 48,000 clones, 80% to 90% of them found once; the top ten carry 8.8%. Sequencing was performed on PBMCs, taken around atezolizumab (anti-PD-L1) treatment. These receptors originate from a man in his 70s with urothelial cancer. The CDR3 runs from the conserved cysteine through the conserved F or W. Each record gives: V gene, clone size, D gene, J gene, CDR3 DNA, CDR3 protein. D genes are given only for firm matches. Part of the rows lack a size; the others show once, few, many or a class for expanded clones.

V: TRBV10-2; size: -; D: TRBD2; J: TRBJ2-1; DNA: TGCGCCACCCAACTAGCGGGAGCTACCGAGCAGTTCTTC; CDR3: CATQLAGATEQFF
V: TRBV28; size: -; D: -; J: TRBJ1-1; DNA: TGTGCCAGTGTGGGGCGGCTGAACACTGAAGCTTTCTTT; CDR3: CASVGRLNTEAFF
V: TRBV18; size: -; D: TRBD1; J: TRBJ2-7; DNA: TGTGCCAGCTCACCGCTAGGGACAGGAAGGGAGCAGTACTTC; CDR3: CASSPLGTGREQYF
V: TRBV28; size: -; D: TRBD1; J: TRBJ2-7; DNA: TGTGCCAGCAGTTCCCGGGACAGGCCTTCCTACGAGCAGTACTTC; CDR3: CASSSRDRPSYEQYF
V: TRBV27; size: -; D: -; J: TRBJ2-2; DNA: TGTGCCAGCAAAACCTTTCTGACAGGCATGGGAACCGGGGAGCTGTTTTTT; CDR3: CASKTFLTGMGTGELFF
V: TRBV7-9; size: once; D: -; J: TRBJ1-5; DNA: TGTGCCAGCAGCTTACCAGGGAGCAATCAGCCCCAGCATTTT; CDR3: CASSLPGSNQPQHF
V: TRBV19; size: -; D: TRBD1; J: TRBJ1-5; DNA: TGTGCCAGTCACAAAGCAGGACAGGGGGCACAGCCCCAGCATTTT; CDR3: CASHKAGQGAQPQHF
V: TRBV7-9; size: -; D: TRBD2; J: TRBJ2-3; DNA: TGTGCCAGCAGCTTAGGGGGACTAGCGGGAATAGATACGCAGTATTTT; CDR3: CASSLGGLAGIDTQYF
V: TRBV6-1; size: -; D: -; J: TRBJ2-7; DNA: TGTGCCAGCCGAACCCCGACAGCGAGCTCCTACGAGCAGTACTTC; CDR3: CASRTPTASSYEQYF
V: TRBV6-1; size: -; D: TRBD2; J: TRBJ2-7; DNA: TGTGCCAGCAGTGACCCTAGCGGGAGGGCACCCTACGAGCAGTACTTC; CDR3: CASSDPSGRAPYEQYF
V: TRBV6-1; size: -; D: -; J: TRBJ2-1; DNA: TGTGCCAGCAGTGAATCATTCGGGGATGAGCAGTTCTTC; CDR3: CASSESFGDEQFF
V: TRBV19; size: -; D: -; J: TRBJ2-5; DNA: TGTGCCAGTAGTAGGCCCGGAGGGCTCCAAGAGACCCAGTACTTC; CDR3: CASSRPGGLQETQYF
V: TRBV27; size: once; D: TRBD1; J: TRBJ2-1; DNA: TGTGCCAGCAGTTTTAGGGGGCGTAATGAGCAGTTCTTC; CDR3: CASSFRGRNEQFF
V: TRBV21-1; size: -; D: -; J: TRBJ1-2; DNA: TGTGCCAGCAGCAAGTCCGTCCCCTTATTCTATGGCTACACCTTC; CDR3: CASSKSVPLFYGYTF
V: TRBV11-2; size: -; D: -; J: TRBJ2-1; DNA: TGTGCCAGCAGCGGAGGGGGGGGCATCTACAATGAGCAGTTCTTC; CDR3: CASSGGGGIYNEQFF
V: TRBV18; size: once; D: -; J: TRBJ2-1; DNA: TGTGCCAGCTCACCAATCAGGGTAGCTGGAAATGAGCAGTTCTTC; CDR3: CASSPIRVAGNEQFF